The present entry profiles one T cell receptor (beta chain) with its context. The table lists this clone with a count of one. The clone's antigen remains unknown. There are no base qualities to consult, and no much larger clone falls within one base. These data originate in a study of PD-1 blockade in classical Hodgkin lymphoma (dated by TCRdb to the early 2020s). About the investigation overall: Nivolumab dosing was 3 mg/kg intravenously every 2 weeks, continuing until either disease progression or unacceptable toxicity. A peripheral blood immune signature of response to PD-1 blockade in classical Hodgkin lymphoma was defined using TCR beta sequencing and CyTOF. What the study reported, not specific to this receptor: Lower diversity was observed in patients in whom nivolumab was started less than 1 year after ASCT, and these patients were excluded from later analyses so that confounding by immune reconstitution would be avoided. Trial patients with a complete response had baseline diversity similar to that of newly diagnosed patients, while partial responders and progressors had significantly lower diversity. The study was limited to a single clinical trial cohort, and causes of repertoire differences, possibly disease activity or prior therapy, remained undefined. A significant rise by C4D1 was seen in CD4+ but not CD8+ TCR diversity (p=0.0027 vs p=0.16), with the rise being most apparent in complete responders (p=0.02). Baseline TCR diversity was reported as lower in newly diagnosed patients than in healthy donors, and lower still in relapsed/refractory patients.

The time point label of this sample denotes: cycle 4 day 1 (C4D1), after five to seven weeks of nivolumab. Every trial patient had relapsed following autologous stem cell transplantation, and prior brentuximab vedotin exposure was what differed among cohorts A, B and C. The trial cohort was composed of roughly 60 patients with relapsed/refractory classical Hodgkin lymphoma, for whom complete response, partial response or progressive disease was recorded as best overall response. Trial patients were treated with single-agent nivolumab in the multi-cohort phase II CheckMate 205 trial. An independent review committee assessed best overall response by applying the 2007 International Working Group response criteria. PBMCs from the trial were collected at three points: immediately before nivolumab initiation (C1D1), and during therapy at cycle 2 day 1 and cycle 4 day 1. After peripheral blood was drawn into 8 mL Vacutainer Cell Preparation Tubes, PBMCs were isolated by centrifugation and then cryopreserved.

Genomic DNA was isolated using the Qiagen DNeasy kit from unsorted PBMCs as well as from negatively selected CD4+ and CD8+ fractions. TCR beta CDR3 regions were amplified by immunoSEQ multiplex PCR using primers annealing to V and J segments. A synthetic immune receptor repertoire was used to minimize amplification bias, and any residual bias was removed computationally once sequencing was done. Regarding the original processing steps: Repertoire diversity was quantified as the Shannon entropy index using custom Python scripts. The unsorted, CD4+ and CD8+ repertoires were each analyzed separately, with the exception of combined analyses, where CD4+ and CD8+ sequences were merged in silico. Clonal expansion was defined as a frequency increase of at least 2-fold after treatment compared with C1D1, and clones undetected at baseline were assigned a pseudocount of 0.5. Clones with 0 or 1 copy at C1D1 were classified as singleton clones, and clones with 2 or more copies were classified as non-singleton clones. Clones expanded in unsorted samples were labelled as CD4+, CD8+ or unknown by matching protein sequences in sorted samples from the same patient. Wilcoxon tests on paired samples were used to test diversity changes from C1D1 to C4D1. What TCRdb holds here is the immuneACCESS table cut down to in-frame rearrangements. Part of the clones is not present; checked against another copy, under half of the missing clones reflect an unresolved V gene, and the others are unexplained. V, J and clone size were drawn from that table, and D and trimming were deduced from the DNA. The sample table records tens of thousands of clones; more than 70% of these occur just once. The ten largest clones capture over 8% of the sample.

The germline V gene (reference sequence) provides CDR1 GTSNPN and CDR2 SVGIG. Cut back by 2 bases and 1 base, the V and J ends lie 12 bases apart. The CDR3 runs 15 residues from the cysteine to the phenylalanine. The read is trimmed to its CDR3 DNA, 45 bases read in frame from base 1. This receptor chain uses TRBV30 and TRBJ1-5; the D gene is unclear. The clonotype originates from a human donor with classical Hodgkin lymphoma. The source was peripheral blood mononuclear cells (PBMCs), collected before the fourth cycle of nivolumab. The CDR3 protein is CAWSSPIGSNQPQHF. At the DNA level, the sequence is TGTGCCTGGAGTTCCCCGATAGGGAGCAATCAGCCCCAGCATTTT.